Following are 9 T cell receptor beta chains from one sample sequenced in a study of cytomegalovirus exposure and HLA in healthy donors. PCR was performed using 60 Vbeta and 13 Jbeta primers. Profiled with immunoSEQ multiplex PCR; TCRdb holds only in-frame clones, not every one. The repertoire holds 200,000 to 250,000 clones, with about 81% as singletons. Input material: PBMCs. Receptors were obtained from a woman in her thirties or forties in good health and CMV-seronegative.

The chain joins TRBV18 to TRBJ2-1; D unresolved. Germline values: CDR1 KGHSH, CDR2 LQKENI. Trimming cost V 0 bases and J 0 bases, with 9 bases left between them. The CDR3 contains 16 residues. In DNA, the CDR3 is TGTGCCAGCTCACCACCGAAAGTGAGCTCCTACAATGAGCAGTTCTTC. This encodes CASSPPKVSSYNEQFF. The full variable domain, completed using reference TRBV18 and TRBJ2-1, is NAGVMQNPRHLVRRRGQEARLRCSPMKGHSHVYWYRQLPEEGLKFMVYLQKENIIDESGMPKERFSAEFPKEGPSILRIQQVVRGDSAAYFCASSPPKVSSYNEQFFGPGTRLTVL.

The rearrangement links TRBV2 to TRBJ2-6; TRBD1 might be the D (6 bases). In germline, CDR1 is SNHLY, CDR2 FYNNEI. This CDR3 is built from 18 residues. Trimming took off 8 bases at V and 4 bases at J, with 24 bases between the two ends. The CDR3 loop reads CASLRNGQGLIGANVLTF. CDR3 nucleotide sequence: TGTGCCAGCCTCAGGAATGGGCAGGGGTTGATAGGGGCCAACGTCCTGACTTTC.

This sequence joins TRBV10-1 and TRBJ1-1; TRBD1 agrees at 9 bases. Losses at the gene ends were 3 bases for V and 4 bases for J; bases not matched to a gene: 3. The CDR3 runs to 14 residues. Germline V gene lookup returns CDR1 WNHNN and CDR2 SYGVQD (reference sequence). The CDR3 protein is CASSEGTGFTEAFF. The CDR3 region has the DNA TGCGCCAGCAGTGAAGGGACAGGGTTCACTGAAGCTTTCTTT.

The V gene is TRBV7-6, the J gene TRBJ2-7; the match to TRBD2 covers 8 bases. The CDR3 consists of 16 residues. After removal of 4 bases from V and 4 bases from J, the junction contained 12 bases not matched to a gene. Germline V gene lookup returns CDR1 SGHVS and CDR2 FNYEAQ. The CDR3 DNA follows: TGTGCCAGCAGCTGGGGTGCGGCGGGAGGACTATACGAGCAGTACTTC. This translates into CASSWGAAGGLYEQYF.

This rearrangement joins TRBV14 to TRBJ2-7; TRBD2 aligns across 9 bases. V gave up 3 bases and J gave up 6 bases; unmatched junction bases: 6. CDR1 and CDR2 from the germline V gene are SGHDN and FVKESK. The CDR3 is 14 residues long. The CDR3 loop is CASSHSGSSLEQYF. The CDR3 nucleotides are TGTGCCAGCAGCCATAGCGGGAGCTCTCTCGAGCAGTACTTC. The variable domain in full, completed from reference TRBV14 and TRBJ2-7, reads EAGVTQFPSHSVIEKGQTVTLRCDPISGHDNLYWYRRVMGKEIKFLLHFVKESKQDESGMPNNRFLAERTGGTYSTLKVQPAELEDSGVYFCASSHSGSSLEQYFGPGTRLTVT.

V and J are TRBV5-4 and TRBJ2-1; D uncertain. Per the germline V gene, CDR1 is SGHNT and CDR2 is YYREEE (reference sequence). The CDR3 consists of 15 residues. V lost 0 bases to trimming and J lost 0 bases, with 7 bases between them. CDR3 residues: CASSLALGSYNEQFF. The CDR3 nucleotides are TGTGCCAGCAGCTTGGCCCTCGGCTCCTACAATGAGCAGTTCTTC.

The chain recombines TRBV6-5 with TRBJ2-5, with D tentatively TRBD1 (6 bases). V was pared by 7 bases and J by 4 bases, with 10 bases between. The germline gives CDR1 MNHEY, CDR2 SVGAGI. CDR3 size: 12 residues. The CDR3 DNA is TGTGCCAGCAAACCCAGGGGAGAGACCCAGTACTTC. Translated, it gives CASKPRGETQYF.

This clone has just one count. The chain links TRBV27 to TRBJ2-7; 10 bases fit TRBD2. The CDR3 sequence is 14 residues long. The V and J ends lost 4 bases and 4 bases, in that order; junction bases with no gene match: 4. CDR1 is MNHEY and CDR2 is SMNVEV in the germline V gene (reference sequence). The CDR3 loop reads CASSYLAGAYEQYF. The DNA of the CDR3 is TGTGCCAGCAGTTACCTAGCGGGAGCATACGAGCAGTACTTC.

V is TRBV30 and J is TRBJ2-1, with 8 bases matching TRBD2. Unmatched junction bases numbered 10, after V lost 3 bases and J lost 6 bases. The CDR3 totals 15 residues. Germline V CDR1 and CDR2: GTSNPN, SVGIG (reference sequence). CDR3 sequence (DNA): TGTGCCTGGAGAGCGCCGGGAGGGCCTCTCAATGAGCAGTTCTTC. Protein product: CAWRAPGGPLNEQFF.